These 5 T cell receptor beta chains were sequenced from one sample in a study of blood T cell repertoires in COVID-19. Measured with immunoSEQ multiplex PCR; TCRdb has only the in-frame clones, and not every one. In the table there are 50,000 or so clones, approximately 85% of which are singletons. Sequenced input: peripheral blood. The receptors derive from a man aged 35-49 years with acute or convalescent COVID-19.

The genes are TRBV6-5 and TRBJ1-5; tentatively, D is TRBD1 (5 bases). Between the trimmed V and J ends, which lost 7 bases and 6 bases, there was a span of 13 bases. CDR3 size: 13 residues. Germline V gives CDR1 MNHEY, CDR2 SVGAGI. The CDR3 reads CASKSQGVQPQHF. CDR3 DNA: TGTGCCAGCAAAAGCCAGGGTGTTCAGCCCCAGCATTTT.

J is TRBJ1-2 and V is TRBV18, with D possibly matching TRBD1 (5 bases). CDR3 length: 15 amino acids. Germline-derived CDR1 and CDR2 are KGHSH and LQKENI. V was shortened by 5 bases and J by 8 bases, with 21 bases between the two germline ends. This chain's CDR3 is CASSRNSGSAVGYTF. CDR3 bases: TGTGCCAGCTCAAGGAATTCAGGGTCGGCGGTCGGCTACACCTTC.

This clone turned up a few times. The rearrangement joins TRBV7-2 to TRBJ2-3; D remains unclear. The length of the CDR3 is 14 residues. Trimming removed 1 base at V and 9 bases at J, with 14 bases between. Looked up from germline, CDR1 is SGHTA and CDR2 is FQGNSA. CDR3 region: CASSLEPLTRTQYF. The CDR3 DNA is TGTGCCAGCAGCTTAGAACCTCTAACGAGAACGCAGTATTTT.

V usage is TRBV2 and J usage is TRBJ1-6; TRBD1 agrees at 9 bases. The ends lost 6 bases at V and 10 bases at J; junction bases unmatched: 13. Germline V gene sequence: CDR1 SNHLY, CDR2 FYNNEI. This CDR3 has 16 amino acids. CDR3 residues: CASRGQGRVTGSPLHF. CDR3 in DNA: TGTGCCAGCAGGGGACAGGGTCGTGTAACAGGCTCACCCCTCCACTTT.

The V and J genes are TRBV18 and TRBJ1-1; D ambiguous. CDR3 size: 16 residues. Germline loops: CDR1 KGHSH, CDR2 LQKENI. V lost 2 bases to trimming and J lost 1 base, with 14 bases between them. CDR3 in amino acids: CASSPVVWQENTEAFF. CDR3 nucleotide sequence: TGTGCCAGCTCACCAGTAGTTTGGCAGGAGAACACTGAAGCTTTCTTT.